These 8 T cell receptor beta chains were all obtained from the same sample, sequenced in a study of T cells in Graves' hyperthyroidism and ophthalmopathy. There were TCR beta CDR3 regions amplified from RNA transcripts. A first-round RT-PCR of the TCR CDR3 used the HTBI primer set. TCRdb independently ran MiXCR on the multiplex PCR reads; one entry per CDR3 protein. This repertoire shows around 520,000 distinct CDR3 sequences, approximately 14% found once; its top ten account for 15% to 20%. Sequenced input: blood. These receptors were taken from a woman aged 18 to 35 with Graves' hyperthyroidism.

The chain combines TRBV7-6 with TRBJ2-5; TRBD1 aligns across 8 bases. Trimming took 4 bases from V and 7 from J; bases not matched to a gene: 11. CDR3 size: 15 residues. CDR1 is SGHVS, CDR2 FNYEAQ, per germline. The CDR3 loop is CASSSIRGRLGTQYF. The CDR3 DNA follows: TGTGCCAGCAGCTCGATCAGGGGGCGACTGGGGACCCAGTACTTC. Variable domain in full (rest from reference TRBV7-6 and TRBJ2-5): GAGVSQSPRYKVTKRGQDVALRCDPISGHVSLYWYRQALGQGPEFLTYFNYEAQQDKSGLPNDRFSAERPEGSISTLTIQRTEQRDSAMYRCASSSIRGRLGTQYFGPGTRLLVL.

The chain recombines TRBV6-1 with TRBJ2-1; the match to TRBD2 covers 11 bases. Germline trimming cut 6 bases from V and 3 bases from J; bases unmatched to any gene: 7. The germline V gene has CDR1 MNHNS and CDR2 SASEGT. The CDR3 is 16 amino acids. The CDR3 loop reads CASRRLAGGYYNEQFF. In DNA, the CDR3 is TGTGCCAGCAGACGGCTAGCGGGAGGCTACTACAATGAGCAGTTCTTC.

The rearrangement links TRBV9 to TRBJ2-3; 10 nucleotides match TRBD2. This CDR3 is 18 amino acids long. Germline trimming cut 0 bases from V and 2 bases from J; bases unmatched to any gene: 9. Germline V CDR1 and CDR2: SGDLS, YYNGEE. For the CDR3, the DNA is TGTGCCAGCAGCGTAGCTGCTAGCGGGAGCCCAATCACAGATACGCAGTATTTT. Translating it yields CASSVAASGSPITDTQYF.

The chain employs TRBV19 and TRBJ2-1; D may be TRBD2 (6 bases). Per the germline V gene, CDR1 is LNHDA and CDR2 is SQIVND (reference sequence). The CDR3 runs 16 residues. With 4 bases removed from V and 4 bases from J, the gap between germline ends came to 17 bases. CDR3 residues: CASSRVTSSRYNEQFF. The CDR3 DNA follows: TGTGCCAGTAGTAGAGTTACTAGCTCGCGGTACAATGAGCAGTTCTTC.

This clonotype has ten or more counts. The DNA of the CDR3 is TGTGCCACCAGTGCTCCGAGGGACTCCGCCACAGATACGCAGTATTTT. Translation gives CATSAPRDSATDTQYF. V is TRBV24-1 and J is TRBJ2-3, with D possibly TRBD2 on 6 matching bases. CDR1 is KGHDR, CDR2 SFDVKD, per germline. The V end was cut by 5 bases, the J end by 2 bases, with 16 bases between. The CDR3 consists of 16 residues.

This clonotype came up a few times. The chain combines TRBV6-1 with TRBJ1-3, with TRBD1 as a possible D gene (6 bases). This CDR3 comprises 16 residues. V lost 5 bases and J lost 0, with 14 bases in between. CDR1 and CDR2 from the germline V gene are MNHNS and SASEGT. CDR3 in amino acids: CASSNLGAASGNTIYF. The CDR3 DNA is TGTGCCAGCAGTAACCTGGGGGCCGCCTCTGGAAACACCATATATTTT.

The V and J genes are TRBV18 and TRBJ1-6; no firm D call. The CDR3 totals 13 residues. Germline V lookup: CDR1 KGHSH, CDR2 LQKENI. Trimming removed 5 bases at V and 7 bases at J, with 9 bases between. DNA of the CDR3: TGTGCCAGCTCATCGAACCCGAATTCACCCCTCCACTTT. Its translation is CASSSNPNSPLHF.

This clonotype has a handful of counts. V is TRBV12-3 or TRBV12-4 and J is TRBJ1-4, with 7 bases identical to TRBD1. Trimming at V came to 8 bases and at J to 7 bases, leaving 16 bases not matched to a gene. This CDR3 comprises 16 residues. The CDR3 reads CASGLSSGGGSEKLFF. CDR3 sequence (DNA): TGTGCCAGCGGCTTATCTTCAGGGGGAGGGAGTGAAAAACTGTTTTTT.